This T cell receptor beta chain was found in a study of OX40 agonist ivuxolimab in advanced cancers. Study-wide context: Ivuxolimab, an antibody acting as an agonist of OX40 (CD134), was used to treat patients.

About this clone: The antigen is not known.

Germline CDR1 reads PRHDT; CDR2 reads FYEKMQ (reference sequence). V lost 7 bases to trimming and J lost 0 bases, with 12 bases between them. The CDR3 is 14 residues long. Findings and caveats of the study: Researchers did not determine the expanded peripheral T cells' antigen specificity.

The data were produced by immunoSEQ multiplex PCR, yet TCRdb's version contains in-frame clones alone and is incomplete. Of 80,000 to 100,000 clones in the sample, around 86% are singletons; the top ten hold 0.31%. The V and J genes are TRBV13 and TRBJ1-1; the D gene is possibly TRBD1 (5 bases). Source: CD4+ or CD8+ T cells sorted from blood, taken in a trial of the OX40 agonist ivuxolimab. The source of this sequence is an adult with an advanced solid tumor such as melanoma, head and neck, liver or kidney cancer. The CDR3, as DNA: TGTGCCAGCAACCGGGGGGTCATGAACACTGAAGCTTTCTTT. Encoded protein: CASNRGVMNTEAFF.